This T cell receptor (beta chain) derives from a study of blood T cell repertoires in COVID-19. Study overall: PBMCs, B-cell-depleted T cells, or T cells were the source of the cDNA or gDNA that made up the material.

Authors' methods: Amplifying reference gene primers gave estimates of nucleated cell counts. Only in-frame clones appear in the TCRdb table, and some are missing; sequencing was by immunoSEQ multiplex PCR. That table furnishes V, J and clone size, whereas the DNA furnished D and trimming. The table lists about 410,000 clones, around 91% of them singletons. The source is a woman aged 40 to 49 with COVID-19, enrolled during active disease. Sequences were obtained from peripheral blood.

DNA for the CDR3: TGTGCCAGCAGCTTTAGACTAGCGGGAGGCCTGACCTACAATGAGCAGTTCTTC. Its translation is CASSFRLAGGLTYNEQFF. This chain uses TRBV7-6 with TRBJ2-1; 13 bases line up with TRBD2. Germline trimming cut 3 bases from V and 2 bases from J; bases unmatched to any gene: 7. Germline V gives CDR1 SGHVS, CDR2 FNYEAQ. The CDR3 spans 18 residues.